Described below is a single T cell receptor beta chain sequence and its context. Its antigen is not known. With 60 Vbeta and 13 Jbeta primers, the PCR was carried out. Assay used: immunoSEQ multiplex PCR; TCRdb lists only in-frame clones, some missing. The repertoire holds about 160,000 clones, with approximately 81% as singletons. This cohort consisted of healthy bone marrow donors. Trimming removed 1 base from V and 5 bases from J; junction bases left unmatched: 7. The CDR3 covers 17 residues. Germline-derived CDR1 and CDR2 are SGHDN and FVKESK. This sample was taken from a study of cytomegalovirus exposure and HLA in healthy donors. Study findings and constraints: In a later analysis, V- and J-gene trimming of beta chains associated with a DCLRE1C missense variant, replicated independently.

V and J are TRBV14 and TRBJ2-1; 11 positions agree with TRBD2. The receptor was isolated from a boy aged 2 to 9 in good health and CMV-seronegative. The sequenced sample consisted of PBMCs. CDR3 region: CASSQVVGLAGHNEQFF. CDR3 DNA sequence: TGTGCCAGCAGCCAAGTGGTCGGACTAGCGGGCCACAATGAGCAGTTCTTC.